The 27 T cell receptor beta chains below were found in one sample sequenced in a study of beta chain features in type 1 diabetes (dated by TCRdb to 2016 to 2019). The study at large found these results: A moderate but significant shortening of TCRB CDR3 length was observed in type 1 diabetes patients in all four CD4+ subsets.

The library was built by means of the immunoSEQ multiplex PCR assay. The entire isolated RNA was reverse transcribed using the High Capacity cDNA Reverse Transcription Kit, and thus expressed TCRB transcripts were sequenced. Not all clones reach the TCRdb copy of this immuneACCESS table, which keeps in-frame sequences only. Checked studies attribute under half of the gap to unresolved V genes and leave the rest unexplained. The sample contains about 150,000 clones, 10% of them found a single time. The ten biggest clones cover more than 0.45% of the sample. No antigen is known for these receptors. The specimen sequenced was central memory CD4+ T cells from blood. These receptors came from a man aged 25-40 years with type 1 diabetes.

This clone has more than one count but fewer than ten. The chain uses TRBV5-1 and TRBJ2-7; 9 bases fit TRBD2. V was clipped by 0 bases and J by 4 bases; unmatched bases: 2. CDR1 and CDR2 (germline): SGHRS, YFSETQ. The CDR3 runs to 14 residues. CDR3 sequence: CASSLGSGGYEQYF. The CDR3 region has the DNA TGCGCCAGCAGCTTGGGTAGCGGGGGTTACGAGCAGTACTTC.

V gene TRBV23-1 combines with J gene TRBJ1-1; possibly TRBD1 for D (6 bases). TRBV23-1 is classed as an ORF, of uncertain function. V shed 2 bases and J shed 1 base, with 14 bases lying between them. The CDR3 spans 16 residues. CDR3 in amino acids: CASSQLTRGQNTEAFF. CDR3 nucleotides: TGCGCCAGCAGTCAACTAACCAGGGGCCAGAACACTGAAGCTTTCTTT.

To note about this clone: Other DNA sequences in this specimen translate into the identical CDR3. The CDR3 loop reads CASSAGGTDTQYF. The CDR3 bases are TGTGCCAGCAGTGCAGGGGGGACAGATACGCAGTATTTT. This rearrangement joins TRBV28 to TRBJ2-3; D may be TRBD1 (7 bases). V gave up 5 bases and J gave up 3 bases, with 9 bases separating them. CDR3 length: 13 residues. CDR1 and CDR2 (germline): MDHEN, SYDVKM. Complete variable domain (other parts from reference TRBV28 and TRBJ2-3): DVKVTQSSRYLVKRTGEKVFLECVQDMDHENMFWYRQDPGLGLRLIYFSYDVKMKEKGDIPEGYSVSREKKERFSLILESASTNQTSMYLCASSAGGTDTQYFGPGTRLTVL.

CDR3 coding DNA: TGCGCCAGCAGCTTGGAAAGGGGGTCAGATACGCAGTATTTT. Its translation is CASSLERGSDTQYF. The rearrangement links TRBV5-1 to TRBJ2-3, with TRBD1 as a possible D gene (6 bases). V dropped 0 bases and J dropped 4 bases, with 9 bases sitting between them. Germline values: CDR1 SGHRS, CDR2 YFSETQ. The CDR3 runs to 14 residues.

This clone was found a few times. The J gene is TRBJ2-2, the V gene TRBV11-1, with D tentatively TRBD1 (6 bases). The CDR3 covers 15 residues. Per germline, CDR1 SGHAT and CDR2 FQDESV (reference sequence). Trimming cost V 2 bases and J 1 base, with 8 bases left between them. CDR3 nucleotide sequence: TGTGCCAGCAGCTTATCGGGACAGAACACCGGGGAGCTGTTTTTT. Protein sequence: CASSLSGQNTGELFF.

This clone showed up just a few times. J is TRBJ1-2 and V is TRBV15, with a tentative D call TRBD1 (5 bases). This CDR3 is built from 15 residues. Deletions cut 5 bases from V and 6 bases from J, with 19 bases between. The germline CDR1 and CDR2 sequences are LNHNV and YYDKDF (reference sequence). The CDR3 reads CATSRTGGAPNGYTF. The CDR3 bases are TGTGCCACCAGCCGGACGGGAGGGGCGCCGAATGGCTACACCTTC. The full variable domain, in which reference TRBV15 and TRBJ1-2 provide the parts outside the CDR3, is DAMVIQNPRYQVTQFGKPVTLSCSQTLNHNVMYWYQQKSSQAPKLLFHYYDKDFNNEADTPDNFQSRRPNTSFCFLDIRSPGLGDTAMYLCATSRTGGAPNGYTFGSGTRLTVV.

V is TRBV4-2 and J is TRBJ2-1; tentatively, D is TRBD1 (5 bases). This CDR3 has 14 amino acids. The ends were cut back, 4 bases at V and 5 bases at J, with 12 bases in the middle. Germline CDR1 and CDR2: LGHNA and YNFKEQ. CDR3 DNA: TGTGCCAGCAGCCTCCAGGGCCTTAACAATGAGCAGTTCTTC. Its translation: CASSLQGLNNEQFF.

This clone was seen only a few times. This rearrangement joins TRBV6-1 to TRBJ2-6; D ambiguous. The germline V and J ends were trimmed by 1 base and 1 base, with 5 bases remaining between them. The CDR3 spans 15 residues. Germline V CDR1 and CDR2: MNHNS, SASEGT. DNA of the CDR3: TGTGCCAGCAGTGAAGGTTATTCTGGGGCCAACGTCCTGACTTTC. Its translation: CASSEGYSGANVLTF.

A few counts support this clone. CDR3: CASSLPGITQYF. DNA of the CDR3: TGTGCCAGCAGTTTACCCGGGATCACGCAGTATTTT. V usage is TRBV28 and J usage is TRBJ2-3; maybe TRBD2 (5 bases). From germline, CDR1 is MDHEN and CDR2 SYDVKM. This CDR3 comprises 12 residues. V was cut by 2 bases and J by 9 bases, with 9 bases left in between.

The chain carries TRBV9 and TRBJ2-1, with 13 bases aligning to TRBD2. The J segment lost 0 bases and the V segment lost 4 bases, leaving 7 bases of the junction unmatched. Per germline, CDR1 SGDLS and CDR2 YYNGEE. The length of the CDR3 is 18 residues. CDR3 loop: CASSLPGLAGLSYNEQFF. CDR3 sequence (DNA): TGTGCCAGCAGCCTACCGGGACTAGCGGGACTCTCCTACAATGAGCAGTTCTTC. The whole variable domain, filled in from reference TRBV9 and TRBJ2-1, reads DSGVTQTPKHLITATGQRVTLRCSPRSGDLSVYWYQQSLDQGLQFLIQYYNGEERAKGNILERFSAQQFPDLHSELNLSSLELGDSALYFCASSLPGLAGLSYNEQFFGPGTRLTVL.

This clone was recorded a few times. The V call is TRBV9, the J call TRBJ2-1, with TRBD2 identical over 9 bases. Germline-derived CDR1 and CDR2 are SGDLS and YYNGEE. This CDR3 is 14 amino acids long. V dropped 5 bases and J dropped 5; count of bases not matched to a gene: 5. Written as DNA, the CDR3 is TGTGCCAGCAGGTCGGGACTAGCAAACAATGAGCAGTTCTTC. Its protein product is CASRSGLANNEQFF.

This clone was detected a few times. The genes are TRBV5-1 and TRBJ2-5; 13 bases agree with TRBD2. V gave up 3 bases and J gave up 4 bases; unmatched junction bases: 3. CDR1 is SGHRS, CDR2 YFSETQ, per germline. The CDR3 spans 15 residues. CDR3 in DNA: TGCGCCAGCAGCTCCCGGACTAGCGGGGGAGAGACCCAGTACTTC. Translating gives CASSSRTSGGETQYF.

This clone was detected only a few times. The chain recombines TRBV14 with TRBJ1-5; unclear D gene. V lost 1 base and J lost 4, with 11 bases in between. The CDR3 is made up of 15 amino acids. CDR1 is SGHDN, CDR2 FVKESK, per germline. This CDR3 is CASSQAEVGNQPQHF. CDR3 sequence (DNA): TGTGCCAGCAGCCAAGCCGAGGTCGGGAATCAGCCCCAGCATTTT.

The rearrangement uses TRBV19 and TRBJ1-2, with TRBD1 matching over 11 bases. V dropped 3 bases and J dropped 4; count of bases not matched to a gene: 10. CDR3 length: 17 residues. Looked up from germline, CDR1 is LNHDA and CDR2 is SQIVND (reference sequence). CDR3 in amino acids: CASSMLRDRGEIYGYTF. CDR3 DNA: TGTGCCAGTAGTATGTTGCGGGACAGGGGGGAAATCTATGGCTACACCTTC.

This clone came up many times. Written as DNA, the CDR3 is TGTGCCAGCAGCCAACAGATGAACACTGAAGCTTTCTTT. This translates into CASSQQMNTEAFF. The V call is TRBV7-2, the J call TRBJ1-1, with D unclear. Germline V CDR1 and CDR2: SGHTA, FQGNSA. Trimming shortened V by 5 bases and J by 0 bases, and 7 bases separated the two germline ends. The CDR3 runs 13 residues.

The V gene is TRBV29-1, the J gene TRBJ1-1, with a weak D call TRBD1 (5 bases). The germline V and J ends were trimmed by 6 bases and 1 base, with 12 bases remaining between them. Germline V lookup: CDR1 SQVTM, CDR2 ANQGSEA. The CDR3 contains 13 residues. CDR3 bases: TGCAGCGTACTGGGGCAGCCGAACACTGAAGCTTTCTTT. It yields the protein CSVLGQPNTEAFF.

This clone showed up just a few times. This sequence joins TRBV9 and TRBJ1-2; D call uncertain. This CDR3 has 16 amino acids. The V end was cut by 0 bases, the J end by 2 bases, with 14 bases between. The germline CDR1 and CDR2 sequences are SGDLS and YYNGEE. The CDR3 DNA reads as TGTGCCAGCAGCGTAGATGCCCGGGGAGGGAACTATGGCTACACCTTC. It codes for CASSVDARGGNYGYTF.

The V and J genes are TRBV5-6 and TRBJ2-3; 12 positions match TRBD2. CDR1 and CDR2 from the germline V gene are SGHDT and YYEEEE. This CDR3 is 16 amino acids long. V shed 4 bases, J shed 5 bases, and the junction held 8 bases outside the gene matches. The CDR3 reads CASSQGLAGLVDTQYF. The CDR3 DNA sequence: TGTGCCAGCAGCCAAGGACTAGCGGGATTAGTAGATACGCAGTATTTT.

This clone occurred a few times. This chain joins TRBV7-2 and TRBJ2-3; the match to TRBD2 covers 11 bases. V trimming: 5 bases; J trimming: 0 bases; junction bases outside the gene matches: 4. The germline gives CDR1 SGHTA, CDR2 FQGNSA. The CDR3 runs to 16 residues. The DNA for the CDR3 is TGTGCCAGCAGCATTAGCGGGAGGGGGAGCACAGATACGCAGTATTTT. The encoded protein is CASSISGRGSTDTQYF.

V is TRBV23-1 and J is TRBJ1-1; D gene ambiguous. TRBV23-1 is an ORF for which the function is uncertain. This CDR3 has 15 amino acids. V was shortened by 0 bases and J by 1 base, with 9 bases between the two germline ends. The CDR3 here is CASSQSIQWNTEAFF. CDR3 sequence (DNA): TGCGCCAGCAGTCAATCGATACAGTGGAACACTGAAGCTTTCTTT.

This clone was counted between two and nine times. V is TRBV2 and J is TRBJ1-1, with no clear D. Germline lookup yields CDR1 SNHLY and CDR2 FYNNEI. Trimming took off 6 bases at V and 1 base at J, with 12 bases between the two ends. The length of the CDR3 is 14 residues. CDR3 loop: CASRETMTNTEAFF. The CDR3 DNA follows: TGTGCCAGCAGAGAAACTATGACGAACACTGAAGCTTTCTTT.

The chain carries TRBV28 and TRBJ2-5; 12 nucleotides match TRBD2. V dropped 6 bases and J dropped 4; count of bases not matched to a gene: 6. Looked up from germline, CDR1 is MDHEN and CDR2 is SYDVKM. This CDR3 comprises 15 residues. The CDR3 sequence: CASSPGLAGTETQYF. The CDR3 DNA follows: TGTGCCAGCAGCCCAGGACTAGCGGGAACAGAGACCCAGTACTTC.

This clone turned up a few times. CDR3 nucleotide sequence: TGCAGCGTTGCATTAGGCGCGGGAGGGCCCAACGAGCAGTACTTC. The encoded protein is CSVALGAGGPNEQYF. The chain combines TRBV29-1 with TRBJ2-7; 9 nucleotides line up with TRBD2. Trimming cost V 4 bases and J 5 bases; bases outside gene matches: 12. The CDR3 extends over 15 amino acids. Germline V gene data show CDR1 as SQVTM and CDR2 as ANQGSEA.

The chain uses TRBV7-2 and TRBJ2-5; D is perhaps TRBD1 (5 bases). The CDR3 totals 13 residues. From germline, CDR1 is SGHTA and CDR2 FQGNSA. V lost 3 bases and J 5 bases, leaving 10 bases between the germline ends. The CDR3 bases are TGTGCCAGCAGCTTTAACAGGCGGGAGACCCAGTACTTC. Its protein is CASSFNRRETQYF.

This chain links TRBV5-1 with TRBJ2-3, with D unresolved. The germline gives CDR1 SGHRS, CDR2 YFSETQ. The CDR3 runs to 12 residues. Between the trimmed V and J ends, which lost 0 bases and 4 bases, there was a span of 3 bases. CDR3 in DNA: TGCGCCAGCAGCTTGGCCGCAGATACGCAGTATTTT. Translating gives CASSLAADTQYF.

The table lists this clone with a few counts. The V call is TRBV5-4, the J call TRBJ2-3, with 7 bases that match TRBD2. CDR1 SGHNT and CDR2 YYREEE come from the germline V gene (reference sequence). The CDR3 runs to 16 residues. The V gene end was trimmed by 4 bases and the J gene end by 2 bases; junction bases not matched to a gene: 10. The CDR3 is CASSPLKGLPTDTQYF. In DNA form, the CDR3 reads TGTGCCAGCAGCCCTTTAAAGGGACTACCCACAGATACGCAGTATTTT.

The rearrangement uses TRBV29-1 and TRBJ2-3; 9 bases match TRBD2. Trimming cost V 4 bases and J 2 bases; bases outside gene matches: 19. The CDR3 consists of 19 residues. Germline V gene sequence: CDR1 SQVTM, CDR2 ANQGSEA. The CDR3 spells CSVGAPYYGSGRNTDTQYF. As DNA, the CDR3 is TGCAGCGTTGGGGCCCCCTACTACGGTAGCGGGAGAAACACAGATACGCAGTATTTT.